The source of this TCR beta chain is a study of blood T cell repertoires in COVID-19. Study summary: PBMCs, B-cell-depleted T cells, or T cells were the source of the cDNA or gDNA that made up the material.

Trimming left V 0 bases short and J 4 bases short, with 25 bases between. The CDR3 is 19 amino acids. Seattle cases were enrolled at active infection and followed longitudinally. Some clones are missing from TCRdb's copy, which holds only in-frame ones; the method was immunoSEQ multiplex PCR. The sample records tens of thousands of clones, roughly 86% being singletons. What was sequenced was peripheral blood. This receptor was taken from a man aged 55 to 70 with COVID-19, enrolled during active disease. The chain links TRBV23-1 to TRBJ2-7, with D maybe TRBD1 (6 bases). TRBV23-1 falls under the ORF class, with uncertain function. The CDR3 spells CASSQSPCTSDRAIYEQYF. CDR3 in DNA: TGCGCCAGCAGTCAATCCCCTTGCACCTCGGACAGAGCAATTTACGAGCAGTACTTC.